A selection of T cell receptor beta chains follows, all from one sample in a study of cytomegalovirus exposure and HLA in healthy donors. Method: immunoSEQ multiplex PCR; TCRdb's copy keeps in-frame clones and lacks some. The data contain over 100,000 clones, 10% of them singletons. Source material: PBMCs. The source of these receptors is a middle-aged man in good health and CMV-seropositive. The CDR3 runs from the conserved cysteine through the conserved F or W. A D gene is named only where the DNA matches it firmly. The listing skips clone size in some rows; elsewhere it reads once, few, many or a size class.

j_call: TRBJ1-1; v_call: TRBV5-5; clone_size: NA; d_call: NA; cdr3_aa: CASSFGGRGTEAFF; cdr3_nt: TGTGCCAGCAGCTTCGGGGGGAGAGGCACTGAAGCTTTCTTT
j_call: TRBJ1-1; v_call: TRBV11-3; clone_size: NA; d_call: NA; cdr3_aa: CASSLDRDTEAFF; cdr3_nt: TGTGCCAGCAGCTTAGATCGGGACACTGAAGCTTTCTTT
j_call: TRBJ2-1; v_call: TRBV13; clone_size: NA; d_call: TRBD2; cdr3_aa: CASSPPGTSLSDEQFF; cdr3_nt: TGTGCCAGCAGCCCCCCGGGGACTAGCTTATCGGATGAGCAGTTCTTC
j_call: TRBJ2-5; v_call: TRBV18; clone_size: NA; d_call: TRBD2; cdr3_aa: CASSPGLAEETQYF; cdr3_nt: TGTGCCAGCTCACCAGGGCTAGCGGAAGAGACCCAGTACTTC
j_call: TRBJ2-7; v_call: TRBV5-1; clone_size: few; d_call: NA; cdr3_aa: CASSLVQGRNEQYF; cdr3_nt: TGCGCCAGCAGCTTGGTACAGGGGAGGAACGAGCAGTACTTC
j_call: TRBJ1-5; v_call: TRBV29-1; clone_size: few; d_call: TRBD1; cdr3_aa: CSVGGDRSNQPQHF; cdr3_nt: TGCAGCGTTGGGGGGGACAGGAGTAATCAGCCCCAGCATTTT
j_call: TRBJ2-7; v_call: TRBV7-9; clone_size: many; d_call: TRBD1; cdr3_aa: CASSIGQGSFYEQYF; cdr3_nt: TGTGCCAGCAGCATCGGACAGGGATCCTTCTACGAGCAGTACTTC
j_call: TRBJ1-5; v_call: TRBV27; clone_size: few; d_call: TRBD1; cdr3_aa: CASSFRDRESSGNQPQHF; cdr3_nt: TGTGCCAGCAGTTTCCGGGACAGAGAAAGTTCCGGCAATCAGCCCCAGCATTTT
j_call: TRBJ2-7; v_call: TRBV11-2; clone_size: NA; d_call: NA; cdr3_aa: CASSSSYEQYF; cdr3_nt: TGTGCCAGCAGCTCGTCCTACGAGCAGTACTTC
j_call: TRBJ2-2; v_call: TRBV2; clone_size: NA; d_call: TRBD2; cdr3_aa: CASSESLAGQELFF; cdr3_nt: TGTGCCAGCAGTGAATCCCTAGCGGGACAGGAGCTGTTTTTT
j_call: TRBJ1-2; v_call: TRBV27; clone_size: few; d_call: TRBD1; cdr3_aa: CASRRDRGKSYGYTF; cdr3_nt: TGTGCCAGCAGACGGGACAGGGGGAAGTCCTATGGCTACACCTTC
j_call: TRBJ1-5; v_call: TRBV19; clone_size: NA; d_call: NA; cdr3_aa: CASRRGVEEQPQHF; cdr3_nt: TGTGCCAGTAGGCGCGGGGTCGAAGAGCAGCCCCAGCATTTT
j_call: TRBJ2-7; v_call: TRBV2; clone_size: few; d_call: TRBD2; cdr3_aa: CASTREPVYEQYF; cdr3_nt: TGTGCCAGCACGCGGGAGCCGGTCTACGAGCAGTACTTC
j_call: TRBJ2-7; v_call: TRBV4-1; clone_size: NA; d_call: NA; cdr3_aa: CASSHVTERAKRGEQYF; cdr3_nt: TGCGCCAGCAGCCATGTGACAGAAAGGGCGAAAAGGGGCGAGCAGTACTTC
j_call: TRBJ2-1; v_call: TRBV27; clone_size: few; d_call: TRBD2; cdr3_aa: CASSSGRAAEQFF; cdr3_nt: TGTGCCAGCAGTAGCGGGAGGGCCGCTGAGCAGTTCTTC
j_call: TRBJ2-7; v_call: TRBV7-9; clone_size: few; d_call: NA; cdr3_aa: CASSLTYEQYF; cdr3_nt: TGTGCCAGCAGCCTAACCTACGAGCAGTACTTC
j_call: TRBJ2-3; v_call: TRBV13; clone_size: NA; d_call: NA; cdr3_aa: CASKQGTSTDTQYF; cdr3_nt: TGTGCCAGTAAACAGGGCACTAGCACAGATACGCAGTATTTT